A selection of T cell receptor beta chains follows, all from one sample in a study of blood T cell repertoires in COVID-19. Libraries were prepared by immunoSEQ multiplex PCR; TCRdb keeps only in-frame clonotypes and omits some of them. The sample lists about 160,000 clones; about four fifths were seen once. The sequencing sample was made of peripheral blood. These receptors came from an older woman with COVID-19, enrolled during active disease. Both conserved end residues are part of each CDR3. Each record gives: J gene, V gene, D gene, clone size, CDR3 DNA, CDR3 protein. A D gene is named only where the DNA matches it firmly. The size field is filled for only some rows; it gives once, few, many or a size class.

TRBJ2-1	TRBV7-9	TRBD2	NA	TGTGCCAGCAGCTTAGATCAGGGACTAGCGGGCCCAGGTTGGGAGTTCTTC	CASSLDQGLAGPGWEFF
TRBJ2-7	TRBV3-1/TRBV3-2	TRBD2	NA	TGTGCCAGCAGCCAAGCTAGCGGGAGTTCCTACGAGCAGTACTTC	CASSQASGSSYEQYF
TRBJ2-3	TRBV7-9	NA	NA	TGTGCCAGCAGCCGAGGCGGATCTAGCACAGATACGCAGTATTTT	CASSRGGSSTDTQYF
TRBJ2-3	TRBV4-3	NA	many	TGCGCCAGCAGCCAACGGGGAGCAGATACGCAGTATTTT	CASSQRGADTQYF
TRBJ2-1	TRBV7-8	TRBD2	NA	TGTGCCAGCAGCTTAGTCCCCCCTGTGGCGGGGGGGCTGTATGAGCAGTTCTTC	CASSLVPPVAGGLYEQFF
TRBJ2-1	TRBV9	TRBD2	NA	TGTGCCAGCAGCGTCGGGACTAGTCGGTACAATGAGCAGTTCTTC	CASSVGTSRYNEQFF
TRBJ2-3	TRBV27	NA	few	TGTGCCAGCAGTTTATCGGCGACAACTAGTTCCCCATGGGCAGATACGCAGTATTTT	CASSLSATTSSPWADTQYF
TRBJ2-5	TRBV6-1	TRBD2	few	TGTGCCAGCCGTGGGACTAGCGGGGGGGCACGGACTAAAGAGACCCAGTACTTC	CASRGTSGGARTKETQYF
TRBJ2-1	TRBV7-8	TRBD1	many	TGTGCCAGCAGCTTAGTCTGGACAGGGGGCGCGCCCGGCAATGAGCAGTTCTTC	CASSLVWTGGAPGNEQFF
TRBJ1-6	TRBV5-6	NA	NA	TGTGCCAGCAGCTCACGATACAGGGACCATAATTCACCCCTCCACTTT	CASSSRYRDHNSPLHF